This TCR beta chain was identified during a study of blood T cell repertoires in COVID-19. On the study more broadly: Samples of COVID-19 (acute and convalescent) were obtained from the United States, Italy and Spain.

The CDR3 runs 15 residues. From germline, CDR1 is SGHDT and CDR2 YYEEEE. The V and J ends lost 1 base and 2 bases respectively, with 10 bases between them. Seattle cases were enrolled at active infection and followed longitudinally. Per the authors' pipeline: The authors estimated nucleated cell counts from reference gene primer amplification. TCRdb keeps only in-frame clones here, not all; method: immunoSEQ multiplex PCR. The V and J calls and clone size were taken over from that table, and D and trimming were inferred from the DNA. The sample lists 400,000 to 450,000 clones, 89% seen once, with less than 2% in the top ten. The count of this clone is one.

Sequencing was carried out using peripheral blood. The rearrangement joins TRBV5-6 to TRBJ2-1, with D maybe TRBD1 (5 bases). The TCR comes from a woman in her thirties or forties with COVID-19, enrolled during active disease. The CDR3 nucleotides read TGTGCCAGCAGCTTGTCAGGGTACACCTACAATGAGCAGTTCTTC. This translates into CASSLSGYTYNEQFF.